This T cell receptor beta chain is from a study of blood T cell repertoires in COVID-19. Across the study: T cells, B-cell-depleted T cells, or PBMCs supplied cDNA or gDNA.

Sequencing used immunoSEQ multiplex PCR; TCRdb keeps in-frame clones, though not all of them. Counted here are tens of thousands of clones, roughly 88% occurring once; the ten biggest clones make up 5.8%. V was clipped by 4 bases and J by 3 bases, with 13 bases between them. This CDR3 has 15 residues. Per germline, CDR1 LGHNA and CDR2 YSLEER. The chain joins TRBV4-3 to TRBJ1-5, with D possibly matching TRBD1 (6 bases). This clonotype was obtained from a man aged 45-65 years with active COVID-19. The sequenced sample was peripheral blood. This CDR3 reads CASSPARGVNQPQHF. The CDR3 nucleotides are TGCGCCAGCAGCCCCGCCAGGGGTGTCAATCAGCCCCAGCATTTT.